The 5 T cell receptor beta chains presented below share a single source sample, sequenced in a study of shared clonotypes between healthy human individuals. Naive CD8 cells lacked CD45RO, underwent positive selection for CCR7 and left out terminally differentiated effector memory CD45RA+ cells. Using immunoSEQ multiplex PCR, the repertoire was profiled, and TCRdb retains in-frame clones only, with some absent. The data hold roughly 2,000,000 clones, with roughly 95% observed a single time. Sequenced input: naive CD8+ T cells from PBMCs. The receptors were sampled from a young man in good health. Some clones in this sample may be carry-over from other donors' samples.

This clone was found once. For the CDR3, the DNA is TGTGCCAGCAGCCATTCATTGGGGGTGGGAGAAGCTTTCTTT. Encoded protein: CASSHSLGVGEAFF. V gene TRBV5-4 combines with J gene TRBJ1-1, with D possibly TRBD1 on 5 matching bases. The CDR3 consists of 14 residues. V lost 4 bases, J lost 8 bases, and 18 bases lay in between. The germline V gene encodes CDR1 SGHNT and CDR2 YYREEE (reference sequence). The full variable domain, rest sourced from reference TRBV5-4 and TRBJ1-1, is ETGVTQSPTHLIKTRGQQVTLRCSSQSGHNTVSWYQQALGQGPQFIFQYYREEENGRGNFPPRFSGLQFPNYSSELNVNALELDDSALYLCASSHSLGVGEAFFGQGTRLTVV.

As for this clone: The sample contains more than one DNA sequence encoding this CDR3. This rearrangement joins TRBV9 to TRBJ1-1; possible D gene TRBD1, 5 bases. CDR1 SGDLS and CDR2 YYNGEE come from the germline V gene. The ends were cut back, 0 bases at V and 4 bases at J, with 10 bases in the middle. The CDR3 length is 14 residues. In nucleotides, the CDR3 is TGTGCCAGCAGCGTAGGGAACGGGGGCACTGAAGCTTTCTTT. This gives the protein CASSVGNGGTEAFF.

This chain links TRBV28 with TRBJ1-4; no definite D call. V lost 2 bases to trimming and J lost 0 bases, with 16 bases between them. The germline CDR1 and CDR2 sequences are MDHEN and SYDVKM. The length of the CDR3 is 18 residues. CDR3 residues: CASSLLPSGFATNEKLFF. The CDR3 nucleotides read TGTGCCAGCAGTTTACTACCAAGCGGGTTTGCAACTAATGAAAAACTGTTTTTT.

In DNA form, the CDR3 reads TGTGCCAGCAGCTCGGGACTAGCCTCCTACGAGCAGTACTTC. Protein product: CASSSGLASYEQYF. V and J are TRBV5-6 and TRBJ2-7, with 9 bases that match TRBD2. The germline V gene has CDR1 SGHDT and CDR2 YYEEEE. This CDR3 region has 14 residues. Unmatched junction bases numbered 1, after V lost 3 bases and J lost 0 bases.

V usage is TRBV4-3 and J usage is TRBJ1-4; D ambiguous. Germline-derived CDR1 and CDR2 are LGHNA and YSLEER. The CDR3 sequence is 16 residues long. Trimming shortened V by 1 base and J by 0 bases, and 9 bases separated the two germline ends. CDR3 in DNA: TGCGCCAGCAGCCAAGCCGGTACTGCAACTAATGAAAAACTGTTTTTT. This translates into CASSQAGTATNEKLFF.